The clone carrying this TCR beta chain was found once. This sample was taken from a study of blood T cell repertoires in COVID-19. Germline trimming cut 3 bases from V and 8 bases from J; bases unmatched to any gene: 9. Per the germline V gene, CDR1 is KGHSH and CDR2 is LQKENI. The CDR3 is 15 amino acids. Generated by immunoSEQ multiplex PCR, the TCRdb table keeps only in-frame clones and is missing some. The data show under 500,000 clones, about 89% seen once. The specimen was peripheral blood. The rearrangement uses TRBV18 and TRBJ1-2; 10 positions agree with TRBD1. The clonotype originates from a woman aged 30 to 39 with acute or convalescent COVID-19. CDR3 nucleotides: TGTGCCAGCTCACCGTCCGGGACAGGGGTGGAAGGCTACACCTTC. Amino acid sequence: CASSPSGTGVEGYTF. Full variable domain (outside the CDR3, taken from reference TRBV18 and TRBJ1-2): NAGVMQNPRHLVRRRGQEARLRCSPMKGHSHVYWYRQLPEEGLKFMVYLQKENIIDESGMPKERFSAEFPKEGPSILRIQQVVRGDSAAYFCASSPSGTGVEGYTFGSGTRLTVV.